The 29 T cell receptor beta chains listed next were all sequenced from one sample in a study of cytomegalovirus exposure and HLA in healthy donors. A multiplex PCR was run with 60 Vbeta primers and 13 Jbeta primers. Some clones are missing from TCRdb's copy, which holds only in-frame ones; the method was immunoSEQ multiplex PCR. The sample yields around 200,000 clones, approximately 86% seen once. The sample consisted of PBMCs. The receptors originated from a woman between 25 and 40 years old in good health and CMV-seronegative.

This rearrangement joins TRBV28 to TRBJ2-7, with TRBD1 matching over 10 bases. V gave up 5 bases and J gave up 4 bases; unmatched junction bases: 5. This CDR3 has 14 residues. Looked up from germline, CDR1 is MDHEN and CDR2 is SYDVKM. The DNA of the CDR3 is TGTGCCAGCAGTGCCCGGGACAGGGGTTACGAGCAGTACTTC. It translates to CASSARDRGYEQYF.

The genes are TRBV28 and TRBJ1-2; D remains ambiguous. The CDR3 has 14 residues. CDR1 is MDHEN and CDR2 is SYDVKM in the germline V gene. V dropped 3 bases and J dropped 4 bases, with 12 bases sitting between them. The DNA of the CDR3 is TGTGCCAGCAGTTTCGGCGGGGAGGGCTATGGCTACACCTTC. It translates to CASSFGGEGYGYTF.

This chain joins TRBV5-1 and TRBJ2-5, with 7 bases that match TRBD1. TRBJ2-7 explains the end of the DNA better; the J call may be wrong. CDR3 size: 16 residues. Germline assignment: CDR1 SGHRS and CDR2 YFSETQ. The CDR3 DNA reads TGCGCCAGCAGCTTGGGAGCAGGGGGATACTCCTACGAGCAGTACTTC. Translation: CASSLGAGGYSYEQYF.

The V call is TRBV2, the J call TRBJ2-3, with no clear D. V lost 6 bases, J lost 3 bases, and 13 bases lay in between. This CDR3 spans 14 amino acids. The germline V gene encodes CDR1 SNHLY and CDR2 FYNNEI. This chain's CDR3 is CASSYLTRTDTQYF. Here the CDR3 DNA reads TGTGCCAGCAGCTATCTAACTCGGACAGATACGCAGTATTTT.

The V gene is TRBV15, the J gene TRBJ2-1; 8 bases agree with TRBD2. The CDR3 is 16 amino acids. The V gene end was trimmed by 0 bases and the J gene end by 3 bases; junction bases not matched to a gene: 4. Germline V gives CDR1 LNHNV, CDR2 YYDKDF (reference sequence). CDR3 amino acids: CATSRDTSGSYNEQFF. The CDR3 DNA follows: TGTGCCACCAGCAGAGATACTAGCGGTAGCTACAATGAGCAGTTCTTC.

The chain uses TRBV6-1 and TRBJ1-2; D is perhaps TRBD1 (5 bases). The CDR3 has 14 residues. Trimming took 2 bases from V and 7 from J, leaving 14 bases between them. Germline assignment: CDR1 MNHNS and CDR2 SASEGT. The CDR3 reads CASSERWGVLGYTF. The CDR3 nucleotides read TGTGCCAGCAGTGAAAGGTGGGGGGTACTTGGCTACACCTTC.

The chain carries TRBV10-3 and TRBJ1-2, with TRBD1 matching over 10 bases. The germline gives CDR1 ENHRY, CDR2 SYGVKD. The CDR3 contains 15 residues. V dropped 3 bases and J dropped 8; count of bases not matched to a gene: 9. CDR3 sequence reads: CAISDPTGGGGGYTF. The CDR3 bases are TGTGCCATCAGTGACCCGACAGGGGGCGGAGGGGGCTACACCTTC.

The chain links TRBV29-1 to TRBJ2-7, with D possibly being TRBD1 (7 bases). V lost 4 bases to trimming and J lost 6 bases, with 16 bases between them. In germline, CDR1 is SQVTM, CDR2 ANQGSEA. The CDR3 covers 13 residues. The CDR3 DNA reads as TGCAGCGTTGCTTGGCCTCAGGGGGGCGAGCAGTACTTC. Amino acid sequence: CSVAWPQGGEQYF.

This rearrangement joins TRBV5-4 to TRBJ2-7; D unresolved. Germline V gene sequence: CDR1 SGHNT, CDR2 YYREEE (reference sequence). V was trimmed by 4 bases and J by 7 bases, leaving 15 bases between them. The CDR3 is 13 residues long. The CDR3 loop is CASSVDGYWEQYF. The CDR3 DNA follows: TGTGCCAGCAGCGTGGACGGGTATTGGGAGCAGTACTTC.

This clone occurred a few times. The gene calls are TRBV28 and TRBJ1-2; D is uncertain. The CDR3 consists of 16 residues. Per the germline V gene, CDR1 is MDHEN and CDR2 is SYDVKM. V was shortened by 3 bases and J by 6 bases, with 20 bases between the two germline ends. The CDR3: CASSFLGGDNWDGYTF. The DNA of the CDR3 is TGTGCCAGCAGTTTCCTGGGTGGTGACAATTGGGATGGCTACACCTTC.

V gene TRBV10-3 combines with J gene TRBJ2-3; 7 nucleotides agree with TRBD1. With V trimmed by 0 bases and J by 1 base, 4 bases remained unmatched. This CDR3 comprises 16 residues. The germline CDR1 and CDR2 sequences are ENHRY and SYGVKD. The CDR3 sequence is CAISESRGLGTDTQYF. The CDR3 DNA sequence: TGTGCCATCAGTGAGTCGAGGGGGCTTGGCACAGATACGCAGTATTTT.

This clone was counted a few times. The chain has TRBV5-1 and TRBJ2-5; D ambiguous. CDR3 size: 14 residues. CDR1 and CDR2 (germline): SGHRS, YFSETQ. The V end was cut by 0 bases, the J end by 1 base, with 7 bases between. The CDR3 DNA follows: TGCGCCAGCAGCTTGGAGCGTCTCCAAGAGACCCAGTACTTC. It encodes CASSLERLQETQYF.

The V and J genes are TRBV9 and TRBJ1-2; weak D call: TRBD1 (6 bases). From germline, CDR1 is SGDLS and CDR2 YYNGEE. Trimming removed 2 bases at V and 5 bases at J, with 13 bases between. This CDR3 contains 14 residues. Here the CDR3 reads CASSVRGEEYGYTF. The DNA of the CDR3 is TGTGCCAGCAGCGTCAGGGGTGAGGAGTATGGCTACACCTTC.

The rearrangement uses TRBV5-4 and TRBJ2-2; 9 bases are a match to TRBD2. V shed 0 bases and J 6 bases; nucleotides not matched to a gene: 3. Germline V gives CDR1 SGHNT, CDR2 YYREEE (reference sequence). The CDR3 totals 15 residues. The chain's CDR3 is CASSLDRGGAGELFF. The CDR3 DNA is TGTGCCAGCAGCTTGGACCGCGGGGGGGCCGGGGAGCTGTTTTTT. The full variable domain, with the rest looked up from reference TRBV5-4 and TRBJ2-2, is ETGVTQSPTHLIKTRGQQVTLRCSSQSGHNTVSWYQQALGQGPQFIFQYYREEENGRGNFPPRFSGLQFPNYSSELNVNALELDDSALYLCASSLDRGGAGELFFGEGSRLTVL.

This sequence joins TRBV15 and TRBJ2-3, with 7 bases lining up with TRBD1. The CDR3 has 15 residues. V was pared by 4 bases and J by 3 bases, with 7 bases of the junction left unmatched. Germline CDR1 is LNHNV and CDR2 is YYDKDF (reference sequence). The CDR3 DNA reads as TGTGCCACCAGCAAACGACAGGGTGGGACAGATACGCAGTATTTT. It yields the protein CATSKRQGGTDTQYF.

The chain recombines TRBV2 with TRBJ2-7, with TRBD1 matching 8 bases. Looked up from germline, CDR1 is SNHLY and CDR2 is FYNNEI. V gave up 7 bases and J gave up 6 bases; unmatched junction bases: 11. The CDR3 totals 14 residues. In DNA form, the CDR3 reads TGTGCCAGCACCCGACAGGGGATCGGACGCGAGCAGTACTTC. It specifies CASTRQGIGREQYF.

The chain combines TRBV7-8 with TRBJ2-7, with 11 nucleotides matching TRBD1. Germline V lookup: CDR1 SGHVS, CDR2 FQNEAQ. CDR3 length: 17 amino acids. V lost 5 bases, J lost 3 bases, and 12 bases stayed unmatched. The CDR3 loop reads CASSPPLRDRGIYEQYF. The CDR3 region has the DNA TGTGCCAGCAGCCCCCCGCTACGGGACAGGGGGATCTACGAGCAGTACTTC.

The CDR3 DNA reads TGTGCCACCAGCAGAGATGGAGTCAGGGGGTACGAGCAGTACTTC. Translation gives CATSRDGVRGYEQYF. The rearrangement uses TRBV15 and TRBJ2-7; 7 nucleotides align to TRBD1. CDR1 is LNHNV, CDR2 YYDKDF, per germline (reference sequence). This CDR3 is 15 amino acids long. J was trimmed by 4 bases and V by 0 bases; bases with no gene match: 6.

The V and J genes are TRBV19 and TRBJ1-3, with D possibly TRBD1 on 5 matching bases. The germline V gene encodes CDR1 LNHDA and CDR2 SQIVND (reference sequence). The CDR3 spans 13 residues. Trimming removed 5 bases from V and 2 bases from J, with 7 bases in between. Written as DNA, the CDR3 is TGTGCCAGTAGTGCGGGACCTGGAAACACCATATATTTT. Translated, it gives CASSAGPGNTIYF.

The chain employs TRBV2 and TRBJ2-5, with 11 bases identical to TRBD2. J gave up 7 bases and V 4 bases, and 8 bases lay outside the gene matches. Germline V gives CDR1 SNHLY, CDR2 FYNNEI. The CDR3 totals 15 residues. This CDR3 is CASSGNRLAGGTQYF. The CDR3 coding sequence is TGTGCCAGCAGTGGGAACCGTCTAGCGGGGGGGACCCAGTACTTC. Supplemented by reference TRBV2 and TRBJ2-5, the full variable domain reads EPEVTQTPSHQVTQMGQEVILRCVPISNHLYFYWYRQILGQKVEFLVSFYNNEISEKSEIFDDQFSVERPDGSNFTLKIRSTKLEDSAMYFCASSGNRLAGGTQYFGPGTRLLVL.

This chain joins TRBV6-1 and TRBJ1-1; 8 bases align to TRBD1. Looked up from germline, CDR1 is MNHNS and CDR2 is SASEGT. The CDR3 covers 15 residues. Trimming cost V 1 base and J 5 bases; bases outside gene matches: 6. This CDR3 reads CASSEGPGGRTEAFF. In nucleotides, the CDR3 is TGTGCCAGCAGTGAAGGGCCAGGGGGCCGGACTGAAGCTTTCTTT.

This chain links TRBV7-9 with TRBJ2-3, with 15 bases that match TRBD2. With 4 bases clipped from V and 4 bases from J, the junction kept 6 bases outside the gene matches. CDR1 and CDR2 (germline): SEHNR, FQNEAQ (reference sequence). The CDR3 runs to 17 residues. The CDR3, as DNA: TGTGCCAGCAGCTCCCTAGGACTAGCGGGAGGGCCAGATACGCAGTATTTT. This translates into CASSSLGLAGGPDTQYF.

The CDR3 region has the DNA TGTGCCAGCAGTTACTCGCACAGGGGTGAGTCCTACGAGCAGTACTTC. Its translation is CASSYSHRGESYEQYF. This chain uses TRBV6-6 with TRBJ2-7, with 7 bases aligning to TRBD1. Germline CDR1 is MNHNY and CDR2 is SVGAGI (reference sequence). The CDR3 is made up of 16 amino acids. V trimming: 0 bases; J trimming: 1 base; junction bases outside the gene matches: 6.

The gene calls are TRBV29-1 and TRBJ1-1, with 8 bases matching TRBD1. The ends lost 6 bases at V and 3 bases at J; junction bases unmatched: 3. CDR1 is SQVTM, CDR2 ANQGSEA, per germline. The CDR3 has 12 residues. CDR3 DNA: TGCAGCGTCGGGACAGGTCACACTGAAGCTTTCTTT. It translates to CSVGTGHTEAFF.

This clone has only one observation. J is TRBJ2-1 and V is TRBV19, with TRBD1 matching 10 bases. V shed 1 base and J 8 bases; nucleotides not matched to a gene: 5. The CDR3 loop spans 15 amino acids. CDR1 LNHDA and CDR2 SQIVND come from the germline V gene (reference sequence). In DNA form, the CDR3 reads TGTGCCAGTAGTATAGGGGGACAGGGGCGGCATGAGCAGTTCTTC. Its protein is CASSIGGQGRHEQFF.

The V call is TRBV7-6, the J call TRBJ2-7, with TRBD1 matching over 8 bases. Germline-derived CDR1 and CDR2 are SGHVS and FNYEAQ. This CDR3 spans 14 amino acids. The V and J ends lost 4 bases and 1 base, in that order; junction bases with no gene match: 3. The CDR3 coding sequence is TGTGCCAGCAGCTCAAGACAGGGGTCCTACGAGCAGTACTTC. The encoded protein is CASSSRQGSYEQYF.

The chain uses TRBV5-1 and TRBJ2-5, with a possible D match to TRBD1 (6 bases). CDR3 size: 15 residues. The V gene's germline CDR1 is SGHRS and CDR2 YFSETQ. V lost 2 bases, J lost 1 base, and 12 bases lay in between. The CDR3 DNA sequence: TGCGCCAGCAGCTTAGCAGGGGCGTCCCAAGAGACCCAGTACTTC. Translated: CASSLAGASQETQYF.

The gene calls are TRBV5-1 and TRBJ1-3, with no clear D. Germline V gene lookup returns CDR1 SGHRS and CDR2 YFSETQ. V lost 5 bases to trimming and J lost 0 bases, with 3 bases between them. The CDR3 is 12 amino acids. CDR3 in amino acids: CASSYSGNTIYF. CDR3 in DNA: TGCGCCAGCAGTTACTCTGGAAACACCATATATTTT.

This clone was observed a handful of times. The rearrangement links TRBV2 to TRBJ2-4; TRBD1 matches at 8 bases. Trimming cost V 4 bases and J 4 bases; bases outside gene matches: 3. CDR3 length equals 14 residues. From germline, CDR1 is SNHLY and CDR2 FYNNEI. Here the CDR3 reads CASSAQGGKNIQYF. The CDR3 region has the DNA TGTGCCAGCAGTGCACAGGGGGGAAAAAACATTCAGTACTTC.